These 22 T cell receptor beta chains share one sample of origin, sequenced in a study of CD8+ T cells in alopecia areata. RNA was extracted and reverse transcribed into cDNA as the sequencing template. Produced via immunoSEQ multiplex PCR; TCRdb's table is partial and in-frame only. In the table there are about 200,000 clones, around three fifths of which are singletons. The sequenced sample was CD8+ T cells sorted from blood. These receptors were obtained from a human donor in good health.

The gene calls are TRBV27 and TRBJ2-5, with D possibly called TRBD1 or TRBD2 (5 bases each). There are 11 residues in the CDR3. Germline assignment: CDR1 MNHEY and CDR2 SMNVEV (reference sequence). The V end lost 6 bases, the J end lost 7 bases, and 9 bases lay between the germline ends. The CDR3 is CASSGDGTQYF. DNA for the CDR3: TGTGCCAGCAGCGGGGACGGGACCCAGTACTTC.

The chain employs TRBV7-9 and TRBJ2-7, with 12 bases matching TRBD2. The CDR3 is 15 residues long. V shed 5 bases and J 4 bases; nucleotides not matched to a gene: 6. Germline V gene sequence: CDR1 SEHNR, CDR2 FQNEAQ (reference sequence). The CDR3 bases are TGTGCCAGCAGCAGCCGGACTAGCGGGGAGTACGAGCAGTACTTC. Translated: CASSSRTSGEYEQYF.

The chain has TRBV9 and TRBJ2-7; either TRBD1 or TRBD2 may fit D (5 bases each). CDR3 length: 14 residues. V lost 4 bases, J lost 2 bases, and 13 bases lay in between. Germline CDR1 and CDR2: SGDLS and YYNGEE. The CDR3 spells CASSPGSAAYEQYF. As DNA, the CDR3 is TGTGCCAGCAGCCCAGGGAGTGCTGCCTACGAGCAGTACTTC.

The CDR3 DNA sequence: TGTGCCAGCAGCCTTAGCGGGGCGAACACCGGGGAGCTGTTTTTT. This translates into CASSLSGANTGELFF. V gene TRBV7-6 combines with J gene TRBJ2-2; 8 nucleotides line up with TRBD2. CDR3 size: 15 residues. Germline trimming cut 5 bases from V and 0 bases from J; bases unmatched to any gene: 2. Germline assignment: CDR1 SGHVS and CDR2 FNYEAQ.

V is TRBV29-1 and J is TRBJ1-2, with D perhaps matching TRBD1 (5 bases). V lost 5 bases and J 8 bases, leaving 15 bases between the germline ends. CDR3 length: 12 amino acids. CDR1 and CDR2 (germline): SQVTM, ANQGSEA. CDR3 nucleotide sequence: TGCAGCGTTCCCGGGTTTTGGGGCGGCTACACCTTC. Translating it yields CSVPGFWGGYTF.

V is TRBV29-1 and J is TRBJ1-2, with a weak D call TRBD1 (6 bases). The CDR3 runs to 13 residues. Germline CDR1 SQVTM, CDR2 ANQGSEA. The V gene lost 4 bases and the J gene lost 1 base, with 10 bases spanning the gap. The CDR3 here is CSVVSQGNYGYTF. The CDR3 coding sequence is TGCAGCGTTGTCTCACAGGGTAACTATGGCTACACCTTC.

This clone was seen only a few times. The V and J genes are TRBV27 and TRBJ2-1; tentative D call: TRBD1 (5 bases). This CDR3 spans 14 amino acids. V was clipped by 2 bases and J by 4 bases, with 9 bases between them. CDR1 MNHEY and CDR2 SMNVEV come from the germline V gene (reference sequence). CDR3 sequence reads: CASSLEGAYNEQFF. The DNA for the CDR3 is TGTGCCAGCAGTTTAGAAGGGGCTTACAATGAGCAGTTCTTC.

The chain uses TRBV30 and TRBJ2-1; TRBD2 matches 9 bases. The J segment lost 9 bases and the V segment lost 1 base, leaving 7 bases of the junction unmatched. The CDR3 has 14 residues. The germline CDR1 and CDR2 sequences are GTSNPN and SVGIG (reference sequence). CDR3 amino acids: CAWSGLAGYSEQFF. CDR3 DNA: TGTGCCTGGAGTGGGCTAGCGGGGTATAGTGAGCAGTTCTTC.

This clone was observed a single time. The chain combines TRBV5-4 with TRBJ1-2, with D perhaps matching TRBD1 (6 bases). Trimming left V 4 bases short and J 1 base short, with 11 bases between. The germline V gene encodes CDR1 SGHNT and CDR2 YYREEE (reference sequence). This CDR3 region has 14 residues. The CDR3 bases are TGTGCCAGCAGCCATCAGGACAGTAACTATGGCTACACCTTC. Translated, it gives CASSHQDSNYGYTF.

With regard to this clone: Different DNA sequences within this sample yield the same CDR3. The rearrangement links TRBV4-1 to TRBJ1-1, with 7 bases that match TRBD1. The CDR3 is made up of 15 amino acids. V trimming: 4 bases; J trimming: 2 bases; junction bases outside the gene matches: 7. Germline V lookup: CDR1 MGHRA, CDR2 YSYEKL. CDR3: CASSPPGTVNTEAFF. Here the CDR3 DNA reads TGCGCCAGCAGCCCACCCGGGACAGTAAACACTGAAGCTTTCTTT.

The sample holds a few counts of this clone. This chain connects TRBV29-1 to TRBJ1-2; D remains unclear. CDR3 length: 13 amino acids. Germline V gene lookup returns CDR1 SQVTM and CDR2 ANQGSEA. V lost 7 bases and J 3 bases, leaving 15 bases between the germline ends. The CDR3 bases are TGCAGCGCCGCACAAGACGGATACTATGGCTACACCTTC. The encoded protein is CSAAQDGYYGYTF.

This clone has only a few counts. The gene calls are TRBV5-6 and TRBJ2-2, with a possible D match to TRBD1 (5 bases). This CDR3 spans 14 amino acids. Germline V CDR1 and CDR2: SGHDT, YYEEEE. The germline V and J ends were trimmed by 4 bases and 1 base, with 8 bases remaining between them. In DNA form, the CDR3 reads TGTGCCAGCAGCCCCGGACAGAACACCGGGGAGCTGTTTTTT. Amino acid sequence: CASSPGQNTGELFF.

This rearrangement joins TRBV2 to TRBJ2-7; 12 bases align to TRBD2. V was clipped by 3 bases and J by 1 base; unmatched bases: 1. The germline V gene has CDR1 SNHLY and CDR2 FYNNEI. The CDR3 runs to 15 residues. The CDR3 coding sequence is TGTGCCAGCAGTGAGGGACTAGCGGGTTCCTACGAGCAGTACTTC. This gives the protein CASSEGLAGSYEQYF. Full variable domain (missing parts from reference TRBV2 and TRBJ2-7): EPEVTQTPSHQVTQMGQEVILRCVPISNHLYFYWYRQILGQKVEFLVSFYNNEISEKSEIFDDQFSVERPDGSNFTLKIRSTKLEDSAMYFCASSEGLAGSYEQYFGPGTRLTVT.

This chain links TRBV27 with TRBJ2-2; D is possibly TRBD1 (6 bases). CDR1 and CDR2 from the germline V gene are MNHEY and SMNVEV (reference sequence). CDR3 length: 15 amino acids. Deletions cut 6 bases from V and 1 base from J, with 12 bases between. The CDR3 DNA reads TGTGCCAGCAGGAAGGTACAGGGGAACACCGGGGAGCTGTTTTTT. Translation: CASRKVQGNTGELFF.

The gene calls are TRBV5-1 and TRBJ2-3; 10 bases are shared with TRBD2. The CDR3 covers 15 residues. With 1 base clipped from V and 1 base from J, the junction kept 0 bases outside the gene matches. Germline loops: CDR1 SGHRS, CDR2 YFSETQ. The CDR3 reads CASSLTSGGTDTQYF. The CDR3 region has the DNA TGCGCCAGCAGCTTGACTAGCGGGGGCACAGATACGCAGTATTTT.

CDR3 in DNA: TGCAGCGTTCCACCAACAGGGGTCTATGGCTACACCTTC. The encoded protein is CSVPPTGVYGYTF. The rearrangement joins TRBV29-1 to TRBJ1-2, with 7 nucleotides matching TRBD1. V lost 5 bases to trimming and J lost 4 bases; unmatched junction nucleotides: 7. The CDR3 covers 13 residues. Looked up from germline, CDR1 is SQVTM and CDR2 is ANQGSEA.

This chain's CDR3 is CASIEYRGLDSPLHF. CDR3 coding DNA: TGTGCCAGCATCGAATACAGGGGTCTAGATTCACCCCTCCACTTT. The V call is TRBV7-9, the J call TRBJ1-6; 7 bases align to TRBD1. This CDR3 spans 15 amino acids. Unmatched junction bases numbered 11, after V lost 7 bases and J lost 8 bases. CDR1 SEHNR and CDR2 FQNEAQ come from the germline V gene (reference sequence).

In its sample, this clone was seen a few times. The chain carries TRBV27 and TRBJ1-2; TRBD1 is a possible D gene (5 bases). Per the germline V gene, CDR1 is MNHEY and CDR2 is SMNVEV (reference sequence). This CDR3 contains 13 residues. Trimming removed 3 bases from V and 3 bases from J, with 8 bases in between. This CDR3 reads CASSLTTDYGYTF. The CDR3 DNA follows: TGTGCCAGCAGTTTGACGACAGACTATGGCTACACCTTC.

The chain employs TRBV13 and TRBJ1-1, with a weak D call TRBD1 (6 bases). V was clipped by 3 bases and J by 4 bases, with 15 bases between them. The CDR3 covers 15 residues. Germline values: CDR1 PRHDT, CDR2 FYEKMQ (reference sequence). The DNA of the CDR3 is TGTGCCAGCAGCTTCCTCGGGACAATTGGCACTGAAGCTTTCTTT. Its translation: CASSFLGTIGTEAFF.

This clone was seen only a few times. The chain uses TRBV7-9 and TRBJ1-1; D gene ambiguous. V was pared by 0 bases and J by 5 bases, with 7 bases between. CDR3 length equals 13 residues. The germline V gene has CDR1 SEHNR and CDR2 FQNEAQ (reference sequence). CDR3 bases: TGTGCCAGCAGCTTAGCACCCGGAACTGAAGCTTTCTTT. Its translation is CASSLAPGTEAFF.

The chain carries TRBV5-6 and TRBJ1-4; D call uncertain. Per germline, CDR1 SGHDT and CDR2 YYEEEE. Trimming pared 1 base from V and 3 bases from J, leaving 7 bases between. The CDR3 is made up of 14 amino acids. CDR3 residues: CASSLSGPNEKLFF. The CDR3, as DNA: TGTGCCAGCAGCTTGTCCGGACCTAATGAAAAACTGTTTTTT.

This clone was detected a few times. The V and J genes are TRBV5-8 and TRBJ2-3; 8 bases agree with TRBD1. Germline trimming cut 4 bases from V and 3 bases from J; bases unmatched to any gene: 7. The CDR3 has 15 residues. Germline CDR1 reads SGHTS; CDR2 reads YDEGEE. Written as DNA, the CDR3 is TGTGCCAGCAGCCCTAGACAGGGGACGACAGATACGCAGTATTTT. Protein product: CASSPRQGTTDTQYF.